This entry features one TCR beta chain sequence. What it binds is unknown. The germline CDR1 and CDR2 sequences are SNHLY and FYNNEI. The CDR3 length is 17 residues. The V and J ends lost 8 bases and 3 bases respectively, with 26 bases between them. This entry belongs to a study of shared clonotypes between healthy human individuals. Positively selected for CCR7, the CD45RO-negative cells used as naive CD8 cells excluded terminally differentiated effector memory CD45RA+ cells. Assay: immunoSEQ multiplex PCR; the TCRdb copy retains only in-frame clones and omits some. The data hold some 2 million clones, with approximately 94% observed a single time. Study-wide results and limits: Non-shared clonotypes had lower generation probabilities than clonotypes shared by all four sorted-subset donors.

The gene calls are TRBV2 and TRBJ2-7; D is ambiguous. Input material: naive CD8+ T cells sorted from blood. This clonotype was sampled from a man aged 18 to 30 in good health. The DNA of the CDR3 is TGTGCCAGCCAAGAAAGACTTCCCCTGCCCCAGGTCTACGAGCAGTACTTC. Its translation: CASQERLPLPQVYEQYF.